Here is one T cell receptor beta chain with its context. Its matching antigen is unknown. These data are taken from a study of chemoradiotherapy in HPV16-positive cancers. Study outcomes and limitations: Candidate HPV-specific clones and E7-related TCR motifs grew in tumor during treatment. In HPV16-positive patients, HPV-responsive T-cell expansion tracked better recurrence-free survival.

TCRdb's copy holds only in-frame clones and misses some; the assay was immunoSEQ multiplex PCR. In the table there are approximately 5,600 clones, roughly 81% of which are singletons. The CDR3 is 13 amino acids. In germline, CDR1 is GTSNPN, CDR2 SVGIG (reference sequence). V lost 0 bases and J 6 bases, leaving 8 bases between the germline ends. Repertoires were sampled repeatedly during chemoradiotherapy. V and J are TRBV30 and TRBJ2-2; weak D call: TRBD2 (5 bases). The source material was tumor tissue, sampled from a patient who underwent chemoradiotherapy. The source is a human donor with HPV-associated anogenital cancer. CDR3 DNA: TGTGCCTGGAGTGTTAGCGTCCCCGGGGAGCTGTTTTTT. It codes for CAWSVSVPGELFF.